A selection of T cell receptor beta chains follows, all from one sample in a study of sequential checkpoint blockade in melanoma. TCRdb's copy holds only in-frame clones and misses some; the assay was immunoSEQ multiplex PCR. The table lists about 29,000 clones, approximately 80% of them singletons. The source was CD8+ T cells sorted from blood (inferred from file names), collected from a patient given nivolumab and ipilimumab in sequence. These receptors were collected from a human donor with melanoma. Both conserved end residues are part of each CDR3. D genes are given only for firm matches.

D: NA; J: TRBJ2-7; V: TRBV4-1; CDR3: CASSLSQGGYEQYF; DNA: TGCGCCAGCAGCCTCTCACAGGGTGGATACGAGCAGTACTTC
D: TRBD1; J: TRBJ1-4; V: TRBV2; CDR3: CASNAGTANEKLFF; DNA: TGTGCCAGCAACGCCGGGACAGCAAATGAAAAACTGTTTTTT
D: TRBD1; J: TRBJ2-7; V: TRBV7-9; CDR3: CASRGTDSYEQYF; DNA: TGTGCCAGCAGGGGGACAGACTCCTACGAGCAGTACTTC
D: NA; J: TRBJ2-1; V: TRBV6-5; CDR3: CASSGRPAYNEQFF; DNA: TGTGCCAGCAGTGGGAGGCCAGCTTACAATGAGCAGTTCTTC
D: NA; J: TRBJ2-1; V: TRBV4-2; CDR3: CASSQGGFNEQFF; DNA: TGTGCCAGCAGCCAGGGGGGATTCAATGAGCAGTTCTTC
D: TRBD1; J: TRBJ2-7; V: TRBV27; CDR3: CASSRRTGDYEQYF; DNA: TGTGCCAGCAGTCGAAGGACAGGGGACTACGAGCAGTACTTC
D: TRBD1; J: TRBJ1-6; V: TRBV9; CDR3: CASSVEGTGNSPLHF; DNA: TGTGCCAGCAGCGTAGAAGGGACAGGCAATTCACCCCTCCACTTT
D: NA; J: TRBJ1-1; V: TRBV19; CDR3: CASSPFRENTEAFF; DNA: TGTGCCAGTAGCCCATTCCGGGAGAACACTGAAGCTTTCTTT
D: TRBD1; J: TRBJ2-7; V: TRBV5-6; CDR3: CASSRRDRGPEQYF; DNA: TGTGCCAGCAGCCGCCGGGACAGGGGACCCGAGCAGTACTTC
D: NA; J: TRBJ1-2; V: TRBV4-1; CDR3: CASKPDVGGYGYTF; DNA: TGCGCCAGCAAACCGGACGTGGGGGGCTATGGCTACACCTTC
D: NA; J: TRBJ2-1; V: TRBV5-6; CDR3: CASSRRGAQGGHEQFF; DNA: TGTGCCAGCAGCCGCCGGGGGGCACAGGGGGGACATGAGCAGTTCTTC
D: NA; J: TRBJ1-1; V: TRBV9; CDR3: CASLTEGASNTEAFF; DNA: TGTGCCAGCCTGACGGAGGGCGCTTCGAACACTGAAGCTTTCTTT
D: NA; J: TRBJ1-2; V: TRBV25-1; CDR3: CASSEPGVRGYTF; DNA: TGTGCCAGCAGTGAACCAGGGGTCAGGGGCTACACCTTC
D: TRBD2; J: TRBJ2-1; V: TRBV5-4; CDR3: CASSHRLAGHNEQFF; DNA: TGTGCCAGCAGCCACCGACTAGCGGGACACAATGAGCAGTTCTTC
D: NA; J: TRBJ2-7; V: TRBV7-2; CDR3: CASSGGTDHEQYF; DNA: TGTGCCAGCAGCGGCGGGACAGACCACGAGCAGTACTTC
D: TRBD1; J: TRBJ1-2; V: TRBV5-1; CDR3: CASSLLQQGAEANYGYTF; DNA: TGCGCCAGCAGCTTGCTTCAACAGGGGGCCGAAGCTAACTATGGCTACACCTTC